Listed below are T cell receptor beta chains from one sample, sequenced in a study of T cell responses to AZD1222 COVID-19 vaccine. Libraries were prepared by immunoSEQ multiplex PCR; TCRdb keeps only in-frame clonotypes and omits some of them. The table has roughly 130,000 clones, 90% to 95% seen once. Here the sequenced sample was peripheral blood, taken 28 days after the second AZD1222 dose. The source of these receptors is an adult who received the AZD1222 COVID-19 vaccine. CDR3s include the opening cysteine and the closing phenylalanine or tryptophan. The order of the fields is clone size, D gene, J gene, V gene, CDR3 protein, CDR3 DNA. A D gene is named only where the DNA matches it firmly. Clone sizes are given selectively: once, few, many, or a class where the clone is expanded.

.,.,TRBJ2-3,TRBV7-8,CASSERKNTDTQYF,TGTGCCAGCAGCGAAAGAAAGAACACAGATACGCAGTATTTT
.,TRBD1,TRBJ1-4,TRBV27,CASSSPAHRGPNEKLFF,TGTGCCAGCAGTTCCCCAGCGCACAGGGGGCCTAATGAAAAACTGTTTTTT
.,.,TRBJ1-4,TRBV4-3,CASSPPEGKLFF,TGCGCCAGCAGCCCTCCTGAGGGAAAACTGTTTTTT
.,.,TRBJ2-7,TRBV4-1,CASSQEIPETYEQYF,TGCGCCAGCAGCCAAGAGATACCCGAAACCTACGAGCAGTACTTC
.,.,TRBJ2-1,TRBV20-1,CSASLSYGDSNDEQFF,TGCAGTGCTAGTTTGTCCTACGGGGACTCTAACGATGAGCAGTTCTTC
.,.,TRBJ1-1,TRBV11-2,CASSFRTFGAEAFF,TGTGCCAGCAGCTTCAGGACCTTTGGGGCTGAAGCTTTCTTT
.,.,TRBJ1-2,TRBV4-1,CASSQDSTDRLYGYTF,TGCGCCAGCAGCCAAGATTCCACTGACCGCCTCTATGGCTACACCTTC
.,.,TRBJ2-5,TRBV11-2,CASSANEGPTGGRTQYF,TGTGCCAGCAGCGCCAATGAGGGGCCGACCGGGGGTCGGACCCAGTACTTC
.,TRBD1,TRBJ1-2,TRBV3-1/TRBV3-2,CASSPRGNRDRANGYTF,TGTGCCAGCAGCCCCCGAGGCAACCGGGACAGGGCAAATGGCTACACCTTC
.,.,TRBJ1-1,TRBV19,CATANVEAFF,TGTGCCACCGCTAACGTGGAAGCTTTCTTT
.,.,TRBJ2-2,TRBV7-9,CASSLSLAPGELFF,TGTGCCAGCAGCTTAAGTCTAGCTCCCGGGGAGCTGTTTTTT
.,.,TRBJ2-3,TRBV10-3,CAISEFGRESTDTQYF,TGTGCCATCAGTGAGTTTGGCAGGGAGAGCACAGATACGCAGTATTTT
.,TRBD1,TRBJ1-4,TRBV5-4,CASSLARDRGEKLFF,TGTGCCAGCAGCTTGGCGAGGGACAGGGGTGAAAAACTGTTTTTT
.,.,TRBJ1-3,TRBV7-9,CASSRGSTFGGNTIYF,TGTGCCAGCAGCCGGGGATCAACGTTCGGTGGAAACACCATATATTTT
.,.,TRBJ1-6,TRBV19,CASSSVTRHNSPLHF,TGTGCCAGTAGCTCCGTGACCAGACATAATTCACCCCTCCACTTT
.,TRBD2,TRBJ2-3,TRBV5-6,CASSLPGLGTDTQYF,TGTGCCAGCAGCTTACCGGGACTAGGGACAGATACGCAGTATTTT
.,.,TRBJ2-1,TRBV11-2,CASSSLWGSDEQFF,TGTGCCAGCAGCTCCTTGTGGGGGAGTGATGAGCAGTTCTTC
.,.,TRBJ1-2,TRBV4-3,CASSQDTNTNYGYTF,TGCGCCAGCAGCCAAGATACGAACACCAACTATGGCTACACCTTC
.,.,TRBJ2-7,TRBV7-2,CASSLNVYPYEQYF,TGTGCCAGCAGCCTAAACGTTTACCCCTACGAGCAGTACTTC
once,TRBD1,TRBJ2-5,TRBV5-4,CASSPTGGWETQYF,TGTGCCAGCAGCCCGACAGGGGGCTGGGAGACCCAGTACTTC
.,TRBD2,TRBJ2-7,TRBV30,CAWSVQPVAGAYEQYF,TGTGCCTGGAGTGTCCAACCGGTAGCGGGAGCTTACGAGCAGTACTTC
.,TRBD1,TRBJ1-4,TRBV12-5,CASGLGTGREKLFF,TGTGCTAGTGGTTTGGGGACAGGTCGCGAAAAACTGTTTTTT